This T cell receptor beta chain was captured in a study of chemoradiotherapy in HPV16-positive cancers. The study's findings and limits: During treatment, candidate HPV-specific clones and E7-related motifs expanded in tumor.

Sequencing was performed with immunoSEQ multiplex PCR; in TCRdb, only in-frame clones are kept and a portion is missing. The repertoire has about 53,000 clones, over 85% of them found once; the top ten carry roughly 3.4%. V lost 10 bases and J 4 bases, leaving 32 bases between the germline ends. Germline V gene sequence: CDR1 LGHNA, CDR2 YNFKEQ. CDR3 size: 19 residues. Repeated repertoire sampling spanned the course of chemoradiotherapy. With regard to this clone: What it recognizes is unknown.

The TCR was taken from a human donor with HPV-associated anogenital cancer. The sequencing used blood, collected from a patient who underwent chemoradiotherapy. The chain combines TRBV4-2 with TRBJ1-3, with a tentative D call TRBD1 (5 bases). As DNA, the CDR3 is TGTGCCATGGAGGGAGGACACAGCAAAGGGCGCCCCCCCGGAAACACCATATATTTT. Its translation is CAMEGGHSKGRPPGNTIYF.